A selection of T cell receptor beta chains follows, all from one sample in a study of cytomegalovirus exposure and HLA in healthy donors. Libraries were prepared by immunoSEQ multiplex PCR; TCRdb keeps only in-frame clonotypes and omits some of them. The data contain hundreds of thousands of clones, roughly 88% of them singletons. Sequenced: PBMCs. These receptors all stem from a woman younger than 30 in good health and CMV-seronegative. Each CDR3 is given with its conserved first and last residue. The D gene is left open where the match is weak. Where a row states a size, it is once, few, many or the class of an expanded clone; other rows omit it.

d_gene: .; abundance: .; v_gene: TRBV28; j_gene: TRBJ1-4; CDR3nt: TGTGCCAGCAGTAGGGAGCCCCTTAGGGAAAAACTGTTTTTT; CDR3aa: CASSREPLREKLFF
d_gene: .; abundance: .; v_gene: TRBV11-2; j_gene: TRBJ1-2; CDR3nt: TGTGCCAGCAGCTCTGATAACGCAGGGGTGGGCACCTTC; CDR3aa: CASSSDNAGVGTF
d_gene: TRBD1; abundance: .; v_gene: TRBV9; j_gene: TRBJ1-2; CDR3nt: TGTGCCAGCAGCGTAGAATGGGACAGGGATGCGGGCTACACCTTC; CDR3aa: CASSVEWDRDAGYTF
d_gene: TRBD2; abundance: .; v_gene: TRBV5-5; j_gene: TRBJ2-7; CDR3nt: TGTGCCAGCAGCTTGGCGGGAGGGCCGAGAGAGCAGTACTTC; CDR3aa: CASSLAGGPREQYF
d_gene: TRBD1; abundance: .; v_gene: TRBV28; j_gene: TRBJ1-2; CDR3nt: TGTGCCAGCAGCTACGCGGACAGGGTTAACTATGGCTACACCTTC; CDR3aa: CASSYADRVNYGYTF
d_gene: TRBD2; abundance: once; v_gene: TRBV4-3; j_gene: TRBJ2-7; CDR3nt: TGCGCCAGCAGCCAAGAATGGGGGACTAGCGGATCCTACGAGCAGTACTTC; CDR3aa: CASSQEWGTSGSYEQYF
d_gene: .; abundance: .; v_gene: TRBV7-8; j_gene: TRBJ2-2; CDR3nt: TGTGCCAGCAGCTTAGTTGGTACAAACACCGGGGAGCTGTTTTTT; CDR3aa: CASSLVGTNTGELFF
d_gene: .; abundance: .; v_gene: TRBV7-7; j_gene: TRBJ1-2; CDR3nt: TGTGCTAGCAGCTTAATACAGGTATATGGCTACACCTTC; CDR3aa: CASSLIQVYGYTF
d_gene: TRBD1; abundance: .; v_gene: TRBV13; j_gene: TRBJ2-7; CDR3nt: TGTGCCAGCAGCCCGGGACAGGGTAGATCCTACGAGCAGTACTTC; CDR3aa: CASSPGQGRSYEQYF
d_gene: TRBD1; abundance: once; v_gene: TRBV27; j_gene: TRBJ2-1; CDR3nt: TGTGCCAGTGACGATCGACAGGGCGGTAGGTACAATGAGCAGTTCTTC; CDR3aa: CASDDRQGGRYNEQFF
d_gene: TRBD1; abundance: .; v_gene: TRBV6-6; j_gene: TRBJ2-7; CDR3nt: TGTGCCAGCAGTTACCACCAGGCAGGGGGCTACGAGCAGTACTTC; CDR3aa: CASSYHQAGGYEQYF
d_gene: TRBD2; abundance: .; v_gene: TRBV7-2; j_gene: TRBJ2-7; CDR3nt: TGTGCCAGCAGCGTAGGACTAGGCGCCTACGAGCAGTACTTC; CDR3aa: CASSVGLGAYEQYF
d_gene: .; abundance: .; v_gene: TRBV11-2; j_gene: TRBJ2-3; CDR3nt: TGTGCCAGCTATATTTACAGGGCTAGCACAGATACGCAGTATTTT; CDR3aa: CASYIYRASTDTQYF
d_gene: .; abundance: .; v_gene: TRBV2; j_gene: TRBJ2-7; CDR3nt: TGTGCCAGCAGCTACGACTTAAGCTCCTACGAGCAGTACTTC; CDR3aa: CASSYDLSSYEQYF
d_gene: .; abundance: .; v_gene: TRBV5-6; j_gene: TRBJ2-7; CDR3nt: TGTGCCAGCAGCTTGAGAGGGACTCCCTCCTACGAGCAGTACTTC; CDR3aa: CASSLRGTPSYEQYF
d_gene: TRBD2; abundance: .; v_gene: TRBV5-5; j_gene: TRBJ2-1; CDR3nt: TGTGCCAGCAGCCGACTAGCGGGATTTGATGAGCAGTTCTTC; CDR3aa: CASSRLAGFDEQFF
d_gene: .; abundance: .; v_gene: TRBV27; j_gene: TRBJ1-5; CDR3nt: TGTGCCAGCACATTGGGCACAAGGCCCCAGCATTTT; CDR3aa: CASTLGTRPQHF
d_gene: .; abundance: .; v_gene: TRBV14; j_gene: TRBJ1-1; CDR3nt: TGTGCCAGCAGCCATTGGAGGGTGGGCACTGAAGCTTTCTTT; CDR3aa: CASSHWRVGTEAFF
d_gene: TRBD2; abundance: few; v_gene: TRBV6-5; j_gene: TRBJ2-7; CDR3nt: TGTGCCAGCAGTTACTCGACGGGAGGGAGCGACGAGCAGTACTTC; CDR3aa: CASSYSTGGSDEQYF
d_gene: .; abundance: .; v_gene: TRBV5-1; j_gene: TRBJ2-1; CDR3nt: TGCGCCAGCAGCTTGGTCATGGAGGAGAAGTTCTTC; CDR3aa: CASSLVMEEKFF
d_gene: .; abundance: once; v_gene: TRBV7-3; j_gene: TRBJ2-3; CDR3nt: TGTGCCAGCAGCTTACAGGGCGATACGCAGTATTTT; CDR3aa: CASSLQGDTQYF
d_gene: .; abundance: .; v_gene: TRBV2; j_gene: TRBJ2-1; CDR3nt: TGTGCCAGCAGTGATTTTTCCGGCAATGAGCAGTTCTTC; CDR3aa: CASSDFSGNEQFF
d_gene: .; abundance: .; v_gene: TRBV9; j_gene: TRBJ2-5; CDR3nt: TGTGCCAGCAGCGTAGAAGCAGGGGGAGGACAAGAGACCCAGTACTTC; CDR3aa: CASSVEAGGGQETQYF
d_gene: .; abundance: .; v_gene: TRBV27; j_gene: TRBJ1-5; CDR3nt: TGTGCCAGCAGTCACGGGGAGAATCAGCCCCAGCATTTT; CDR3aa: CASSHGENQPQHF
d_gene: TRBD2; abundance: .; v_gene: TRBV5-1; j_gene: TRBJ2-1; CDR3nt: TGCGCCAGCAGTCCCGCGGGGAGCGGGAGGGCCGGTGAGCAGTTCTTC; CDR3aa: CASSPAGSGRAGEQFF
d_gene: .; abundance: .; v_gene: TRBV5-4; j_gene: TRBJ1-3; CDR3nt: TGTGCCAGCAGCTTACAGGGTTTTGGTGGAAACACCATATATTTT; CDR3aa: CASSLQGFGGNTIYF
d_gene: TRBD2; abundance: .; v_gene: TRBV14; j_gene: TRBJ2-3; CDR3nt: TGTGCCAGCAGCCCTATAGCGGGAGGCACAGATACGCAGTATTTT; CDR3aa: CASSPIAGGTDTQYF
d_gene: .; abundance: .; v_gene: TRBV6-6; j_gene: TRBJ1-1; CDR3nt: TGTGCCGCACGGAGGAAGAACACTGAAGCTTTCTTT; CDR3aa: CAARRKNTEAFF
d_gene: .; abundance: .; v_gene: TRBV19; j_gene: TRBJ1-5; CDR3nt: TGTGCCAGTACCCAGGGAGGGGGAAGGTACCAGCCCCAGCATTTT; CDR3aa: CASTQGGGRYQPQHF
d_gene: .; abundance: .; v_gene: TRBV10-2; j_gene: TRBJ2-5; CDR3nt: TGCGCCAGCAGTGTGGGGCAGCAAGAGACCCAGTACTTC; CDR3aa: CASSVGQQETQYF
d_gene: .; abundance: .; v_gene: TRBV5-6; j_gene: TRBJ2-3; CDR3nt: TGTGCCAGCAGCTTGTATCAGGGTATGAGACCAGATACGCAGTATTTT; CDR3aa: CASSLYQGMRPDTQYF
d_gene: .; abundance: .; v_gene: TRBV27; j_gene: TRBJ1-2; CDR3nt: TGTGCCAGCAGTTTCCATCCCGCGGCCTATGGCTACACCTTC; CDR3aa: CASSFHPAAYGYTF
d_gene: .; abundance: .; v_gene: TRBV19; j_gene: TRBJ2-7; CDR3nt: TGTGCCAGTAGTGCCGGGACTCCTCCCGGATTCTACGAGCAGTACTTC; CDR3aa: CASSAGTPPGFYEQYF
d_gene: TRBD2; abundance: .; v_gene: TRBV7-8; j_gene: TRBJ2-2; CDR3nt: TGTGCCAGCAGCTTCCAACCTAGCGGGAACACCGGGGAGCTGTTTTTT; CDR3aa: CASSFQPSGNTGELFF
d_gene: .; abundance: .; v_gene: TRBV2; j_gene: TRBJ2-3; CDR3nt: TGTGCCAGCAGTACTATAACTAGTAAAGGCACAGATACGCAGTATTTT; CDR3aa: CASSTITSKGTDTQYF
d_gene: .; abundance: .; v_gene: TRBV19; j_gene: TRBJ2-7; CDR3nt: TGTGCCAGTAGTATAGGAGGGAGAGGTCGGGAGCAGTACTTC; CDR3aa: CASSIGGRGREQYF
d_gene: .; abundance: few; v_gene: TRBV27; j_gene: TRBJ2-7; CDR3nt: TGTGCCAGCAGTCCTAGGGGGACGGTCTACGAGCAGTACTTC; CDR3aa: CASSPRGTVYEQYF
d_gene: TRBD2; abundance: .; v_gene: TRBV6-5; j_gene: TRBJ2-1; CDR3nt: TGTGCCAGCTCTAGCGGGGGAAGCCGATACAATGAGCAGTTCTTC; CDR3aa: CASSSGGSRYNEQFF
d_gene: TRBD2; abundance: .; v_gene: TRBV27; j_gene: TRBJ2-2; CDR3nt: TGTGCCAGCAGTTTCTTAACCTTTAGCGGGGAGAACACCGGGGAGCTGTTTTTT; CDR3aa: CASSFLTFSGENTGELFF
d_gene: TRBD2; abundance: .; v_gene: TRBV2; j_gene: TRBJ2-3; CDR3nt: TGTGCCAGCAGTGGCGGGAGGGGAGCAGATACGCAGTATTTT; CDR3aa: CASSGGRGADTQYF
d_gene: TRBD1; abundance: .; v_gene: TRBV19; j_gene: TRBJ2-5; CDR3nt: TGTGCCACTCGAAATTCCGGGACAGGGACAAGTGAGACCCAGTACTTC; CDR3aa: CATRNSGTGTSETQYF
d_gene: .; abundance: .; v_gene: TRBV19; j_gene: TRBJ2-1; CDR3nt: TGTGCCACAACAGTCCAAGACGAGCAGTTCTTC; CDR3aa: CATTVQDEQFF
d_gene: TRBD2; abundance: .; v_gene: TRBV7-2; j_gene: TRBJ2-2; CDR3nt: TGTGCCAGCAGCTTGGCACTAGCGGGAGTGGGCACCGGGGAGCTGTTTTTT; CDR3aa: CASSLALAGVGTGELFF
d_gene: TRBD1; abundance: .; v_gene: TRBV13; j_gene: TRBJ2-7; CDR3nt: TGTGCCAGCAGCAGACAGGGGGGCACCTACGAGCAGTACTTC; CDR3aa: CASSRQGGTYEQYF
d_gene: TRBD1; abundance: .; v_gene: TRBV19; j_gene: TRBJ2-5; CDR3nt: TGTGCCAGACAACAGGGGGCACGTAAGGAGACCCAGTACTTC; CDR3aa: CARQQGARKETQYF
d_gene: .; abundance: .; v_gene: TRBV28; j_gene: TRBJ1-2; CDR3nt: TGTGCCAGCAGTTTATCGCCGACAGGCTGGATAAGCGGCTACACCTTC; CDR3aa: CASSLSPTGWISGYTF
d_gene: TRBD2; abundance: .; v_gene: TRBV4-2; j_gene: TRBJ2-2; CDR3nt: TGTGCCAGCAGCCCGATCGGACTAGCGGGAGATATGATCGGGGAGCTGTTTTTT; CDR3aa: CASSPIGLAGDMIGELFF
d_gene: .; abundance: .; v_gene: TRBV28; j_gene: TRBJ2-1; CDR3nt: TGTGCCAGCAACCTCGGGGGCTCCTACAATGAGCAGTTCTTC; CDR3aa: CASNLGGSYNEQFF
d_gene: .; abundance: .; v_gene: TRBV13; j_gene: TRBJ2-5; CDR3nt: TGTGCCAGCAGCTTAGGCCCCCTTGAGACCCAGTACTTC; CDR3aa: CASSLGPLETQYF